These 10 T cell receptor beta chains were sequenced from one sample in a study of blood T cell repertoires in COVID-19. Libraries were prepared by immunoSEQ multiplex PCR; TCRdb keeps only in-frame clonotypes and omits some of them. The top ten hold 2.1% of the sample, which has some 50,000 clones, more than 75% seen once. Sequencing was carried out using peripheral blood. Every receptor here comes from a woman of 80 years or more with COVID-19, enrolled during active disease.

V is TRBV5-8 and J is TRBJ1-2; 8 positions match TRBD1. CDR3 length equals 14 residues. Germline values: CDR1 SGHTS, CDR2 YDEGEE. Trimming at V came to 5 bases and at J to 3 bases, leaving 6 bases not matched to a gene. The CDR3 sequence: CASRNDRGDYGYTF. DNA of the CDR3: TGTGCCAGCAGAAATGACAGGGGCGACTATGGCTACACCTTC.

In its sample, this clone was seen once. The gene calls are TRBV18 and TRBJ1-1; tentative D call: TRBD1 (5 bases). The V and J ends lost 5 bases and 5 bases respectively, with 15 bases between them. The CDR3 sequence is 14 residues long. Germline CDR1 KGHSH, CDR2 LQKENI. CDR3 DNA: TGTGCCAGCTCAGTAAGTAAGGGGAAGACTGAAGCTTTCTTT. Translation: CASSVSKGKTEAFF.

This chain uses TRBV28 with TRBJ2-3, with TRBD1 matching over 12 bases. Trimming cost V 5 bases and J 5 bases; bases outside gene matches: 11. Germline assignment: CDR1 MDHEN and CDR2 SYDVKM. CDR3 length: 17 residues. CDR3 coding DNA: TGTGCCAGCAGTCGCCAACCGGGACAGGGGGCCGGAGATACGCAGTATTTT. This translates into CASSRQPGQGAGDTQYF.

CDR3 protein: CASSLEGQGEDNEQFF. The DNA for the CDR3 is TGTGCCAGCAGTTTGGAGGGCCAGGGAGAGGACAATGAGCAGTTCTTC. The gene calls are TRBV28 and TRBJ2-1, with D possibly TRBD2 on 6 matching bases. The CDR3 totals 16 residues. V shed 3 bases and J shed 5 bases, with 17 bases lying between them. Germline V gene lookup returns CDR1 MDHEN and CDR2 SYDVKM.

CDR3 region: CASSPLGGPQHF. DNA for the CDR3: TGTGCCAGCAGTCCTCTGGGGGGGCCCCAGCATTTT. The chain uses TRBV12-3 or TRBV12-4 and TRBJ1-5; D may be TRBD1 (5 bases). The V end was cut by 5 bases, the J end by 9 bases, with 11 bases between. The CDR3 covers 12 residues.

The chain employs TRBV2 and TRBJ1-2, with 8 positions matching TRBD1. The trim removed 6 bases at V and 0 bases at J, leaving 3 bases unmatched. The CDR3 totals 14 residues. CDR1 is SNHLY and CDR2 is FYNNEI in the germline V gene. Written as DNA, the CDR3 is TGTGCCAGCAGGCGACAGGGGCCTAACTATGGCTACACCTTC. It translates to CASRRQGPNYGYTF.

As for this clone: This sample includes further DNA sequences coding for the same CDR3. CDR3 sequence: CASSLLPDTQYF. The DNA of the CDR3 is TGTGCCAGCAGCTTGCTCCCCGATACGCAGTATTTT. V and J are TRBV5-6 and TRBJ2-3, with D uncertain. The ends were cut back, 1 base at V and 6 bases at J, with 6 bases in the middle. The CDR3 has 12 amino acids. Germline V gene lookup returns CDR1 SGHDT and CDR2 YYEEEE.

This chain connects TRBV19 to TRBJ1-2; 8 bases are a match to TRBD1. The germline V gene encodes CDR1 LNHDA and CDR2 SQIVND (reference sequence). The V gene end was trimmed by 4 bases and the J gene end by 7 bases; junction bases not matched to a gene: 5. The CDR3 is 13 residues long. The CDR3 loop reads CASSTIGTGGYTF. The DNA for the CDR3 is TGTGCCAGTAGTACGATAGGGACAGGTGGCTACACCTTC.

The chain couples TRBV11-2 to TRBJ2-1; D may be TRBD2 (7 bases). V was trimmed by 5 bases and J by 3 bases, leaving 17 bases between them. This CDR3 region has 16 residues. Germline V gene lookup returns CDR1 SGHAT and CDR2 FQNNGV. The DNA of the CDR3 is TGTGCCAGCAGCCCGGAGCGGGGACAATACTACAATGAGCAGTTCTTC. This sequence encodes CASSPERGQYYNEQFF.

The rearrangement links TRBV18 to TRBJ2-3; a possible D gene is TRBD2 (5 bases). This CDR3 has 14 amino acids. Germline V gene data show CDR1 as KGHSH and CDR2 as LQKENI. V shed 6 bases and J shed 4 bases, with 14 bases lying between them. CDR3 region: CASSLQPEADTQYF. CDR3 DNA: TGTGCCAGCTCGCTTCAACCGGAGGCAGATACGCAGTATTTT.